This TCR beta chain was found in a study of blood T cells in healthy people across ages. Study-wide results and limits: Roughly linearly, TCR beta diversity per million T cells fell as age increased.

Germline trimming cut 5 bases from V and 9 bases from J; bases unmatched to any gene: 18. This CDR3 has 17 amino acids. The germline V gene has CDR1 DFQATT and CDR2 SNEGSKA (reference sequence). Healthy individuals of Caucasian origin from Russia, aged roughly 6 to 90, served as donors. The second PCR ran about 6 to 11 cycles with a sample-barcoded 5' primer and J-beta primers. TCRdb redid the calling of the 5' RACE reads with MiXCR, one entry per CDR3 protein. Here the sample spans over 1,200,000 distinct CDR3 sequences, almost 60% being singletons. In regard to this clonotype: The antigen is not known. Given a much more abundant clone one base away, this may be a read error.

This sequence joins TRBV20-1 and TRBJ2-1; the match to TRBD2 covers 11 bases. The receptor's source is a man in his late teens or twenties in good health. Sequencing was carried out using blood. The CDR3 DNA follows: TGCAGTGCTGAACTGGACGGTGGACTAGCGGGTTCCACTGAGCAGTTCTTC. It encodes CSAELDGGLAGSTEQFF.